What follows is one T cell receptor beta chain and its context. The antigen remains unidentified. These data are taken from a study of T cell responses to AZD1222 COVID-19 vaccine. General study points: No repertoire was sampled before or during the peak T cell response, only after it. Close to half of all spike-specific TCRs reportedly target regions of the variants that are unmutated.

Profiling relied on immunoSEQ multiplex PCR, and the TCRdb table lists in-frame clones only, not all of them. The table shows approximately 130,000 clones, with approximately 90% occurring only once. The trim removed 1 base at V and 5 bases at J, leaving 4 bases unmatched. The CDR3 contains 16 residues. Germline values: CDR1 SGHDT, CDR2 YYEEEE. This sample comprised peripheral blood, obtained 28 days after the second dose of the MenACWY control vaccine. This chain uses TRBV5-6 with TRBJ1-6, with 9 bases aligning to TRBD1. This TCR was sampled from an adult who received the MenACWY meningococcal vaccine as a control. Written as DNA, the CDR3 is TGTGCCAGCAGCTTGACAGGGGGCCCTGATAATTCACCCCTCCACTTT. Its protein product is CASSLTGGPDNSPLHF.